This T cell receptor (beta chain) is from a study of cytomegalovirus exposure and HLA in healthy donors. General observations from the study: Available immune exposure information was restricted to CMV serostatus only. Sequences of the TCR beta chain were said to predict the HLA-A and HLA-B alleles of most subjects accurately. In an earlier analysis, about 87% or about 30%: the productive usage of most TCR beta V segments.

This CDR3 is built from 17 residues. V lost 5 bases and J 3 bases, leaving 22 bases between the germline ends. Germline CDR1 MDHEN, CDR2 SYDVKM. The PCR employed 60 Vbeta primers together with 13 Jbeta primers. In the original analysis: Later, tens of millions of unique TCR beta chains were counted in an analysis, and about 10 million of them were shared. Clones were read by immunoSEQ multiplex PCR, and TCRdb kept only the in-frame ones, dropping some. V and J calls and clone size are given by that table; D and trimming were obtained from the DNA. The table has roughly 160,000 clones, around 72% seen once. This clone was observed a handful of times. As yet, its antigen is unknown.

This clonotype originated in a woman between 45 and 60 years old in good health and CMV-seropositive. The rearrangement links TRBV28 to TRBJ1-2, with D perhaps TRBD1 (5 bases). Sequenced: PBMCs. CDR3 sequence (DNA): TGTGCCAGCAGTCCCTGGGTCGCAGGGCGTGGTGACTATGGCTACACCTTC. Translation gives CASSPWVAGRGDYGYTF.